This entry describes one T cell receptor (beta chain). The table came from immunoSEQ multiplex PCR; TCRdb's copy has only in-frame clones and leaves some out. The sample holds under 250,000 clones; under 90% are singletons and the top ten take about 1.8%. The data originate from a study of blood T cell repertoires in COVID-19. CDR1 is SNHLY and CDR2 is FYNNEI in the germline V gene. The CDR3 totals 14 residues. V lost 7 bases to trimming and J lost 2 bases, with 14 bases between them. Sequenced: PBMCs or T cells enriched from blood (not recorded which). The source of this sequence is a man between 60 and 75 years old who had recovered from COVID-19. The chain employs TRBV2 and TRBJ1-1; weak D call: TRBD1 (5 bases). In nucleotides, the CDR3 is TGTGCCAGCAACGCCGGCGGGGGAAACACTGAAGCTTTCTTT. Translating it yields CASNAGGGNTEAFF.